What follows is one TCR beta chain and its context. Its antigen is still unknown. The data were taken from a study of cytomegalovirus exposure and HLA in healthy donors. About the research overall: Assignment to the Caucasian-associated ancestry cluster applied to around four fifths of the approximately 360 genotyped donors. Study outcomes and limitations: A later analysis reported that several of the most significant clusters appeared to be linked to common viral pathogens, among them Epstein-Barr virus.

Germline lookup yields CDR1 PRHDT and CDR2 FYEKMQ (reference sequence). The CDR3 has 14 residues. The V segment lost 1 base and the J segment 7 bases; nucleotides outside the gene matches: 3. Use of 60 Vbeta and 13 Jbeta primers characterized the PCR. The repertoire was sequenced with immunoSEQ multiplex PCR; TCRdb's copy has only in-frame clones and lacks some. The repertoire holds 100,000 or so clones, with 80% as singletons. This clonotype originated in a man aged 18 to 35 in good health and CMV-seronegative. Sequencing used PBMCs. The rearrangement links TRBV13 to TRBJ2-1; 8 positions agree with TRBD2. The CDR3 sequence is CASSLAGTRNEQFF. The CDR3 DNA reads TGTGCCAGCAGCTTAGCGGGGACTAGAAATGAGCAGTTCTTC.